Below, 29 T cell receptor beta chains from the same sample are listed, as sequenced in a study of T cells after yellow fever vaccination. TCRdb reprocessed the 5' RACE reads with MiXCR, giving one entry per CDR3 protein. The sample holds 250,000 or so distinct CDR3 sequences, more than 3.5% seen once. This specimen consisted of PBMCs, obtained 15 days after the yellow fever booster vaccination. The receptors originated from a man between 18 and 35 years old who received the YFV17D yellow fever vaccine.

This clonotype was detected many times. The CDR3: CASSLEATDSYEQYF. The CDR3 bases are TGTGCCAGCAGTTTAGAGGCCACAGATTCCTACGAGCAGTACTTC. The chain has TRBV12-3 or TRBV12-4 and TRBJ2-7, with D unresolved. V lost 1 base and J lost 1, with 11 bases in between. This CDR3 spans 15 amino acids.

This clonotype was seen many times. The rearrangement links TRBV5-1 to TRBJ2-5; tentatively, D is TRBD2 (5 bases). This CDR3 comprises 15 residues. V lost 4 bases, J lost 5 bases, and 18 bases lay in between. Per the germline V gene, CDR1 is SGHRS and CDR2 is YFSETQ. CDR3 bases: TGCGCCAGCAGCAAACCGGGTGGACTTATCGAGACCCAGTACTTC. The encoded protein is CASSKPGGLIETQYF. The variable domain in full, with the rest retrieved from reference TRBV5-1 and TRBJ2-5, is KAGVTQTPRYLIKTRGQQVTLSCSPISGHRSVSWYQQTPGQGLQFLFEYFSETQRNKGNFPGRFSGRQFSNSRSEMNVSTLELGDSALYLCASSKPGGLIETQYFGPGTRLLVL.

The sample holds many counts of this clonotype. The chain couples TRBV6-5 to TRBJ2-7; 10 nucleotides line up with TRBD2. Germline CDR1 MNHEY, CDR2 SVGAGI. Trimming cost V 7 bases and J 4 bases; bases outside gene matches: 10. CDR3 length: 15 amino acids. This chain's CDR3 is CASTPGLAGVYEQYF. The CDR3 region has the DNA TGTGCCAGCACCCCGGGGCTAGCGGGGGTGTACGAGCAGTACTTC.

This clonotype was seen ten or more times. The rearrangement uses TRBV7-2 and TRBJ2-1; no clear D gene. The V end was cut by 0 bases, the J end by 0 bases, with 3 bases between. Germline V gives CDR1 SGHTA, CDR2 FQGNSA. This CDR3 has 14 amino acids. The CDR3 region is CASSLAFSYNEQFF. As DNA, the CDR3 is TGTGCCAGCAGCTTAGCTTTCTCCTACAATGAGCAGTTCTTC.

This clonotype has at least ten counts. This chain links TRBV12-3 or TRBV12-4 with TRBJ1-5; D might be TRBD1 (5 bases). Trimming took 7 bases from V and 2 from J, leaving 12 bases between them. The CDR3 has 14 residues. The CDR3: CASTPGGGNQPQHF. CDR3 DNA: TGTGCCAGCACCCCGGGAGGGGGCAATCAGCCCCAGCATTTT.

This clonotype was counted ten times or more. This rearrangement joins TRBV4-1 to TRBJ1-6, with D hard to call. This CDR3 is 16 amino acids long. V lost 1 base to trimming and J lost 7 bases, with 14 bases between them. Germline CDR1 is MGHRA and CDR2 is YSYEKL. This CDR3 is CASSQGDSIGNSPLHF. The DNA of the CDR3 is TGCGCCAGCAGCCAAGGTGACTCCATCGGGAATTCACCCCTCCACTTT.

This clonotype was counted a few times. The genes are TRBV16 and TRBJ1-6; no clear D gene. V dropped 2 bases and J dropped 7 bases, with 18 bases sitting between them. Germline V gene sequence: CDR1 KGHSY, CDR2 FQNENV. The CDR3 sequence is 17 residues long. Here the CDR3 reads CASSQIGGRVKNSPLHF. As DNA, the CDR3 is TGTGCCAGCAGCCAAATCGGAGGAAGGGTGAAAAATTCACCCCTCCACTTT.

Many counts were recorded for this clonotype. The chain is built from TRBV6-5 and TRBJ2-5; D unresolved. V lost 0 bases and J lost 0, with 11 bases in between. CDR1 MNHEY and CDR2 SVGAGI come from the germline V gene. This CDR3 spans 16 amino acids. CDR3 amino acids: CASSYSMIGYQETQYF. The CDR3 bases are TGTGCCAGCAGTTACTCGATGATTGGGTACCAAGAGACCCAGTACTTC.

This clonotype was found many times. This CDR3 is CASSRKRGIYNEQFF. The CDR3 DNA reads as TGTGCCAGCAGTCGTAAGCGGGGGATATACAATGAGCAGTTCTTC. The chain links TRBV7-9 to TRBJ2-1, with 8 bases identical to TRBD2. V shed 6 bases and J 4 bases; nucleotides not matched to a gene: 8. The germline gives CDR1 SEHNR, CDR2 FQNEAQ (reference sequence). There are 15 residues in the CDR3.

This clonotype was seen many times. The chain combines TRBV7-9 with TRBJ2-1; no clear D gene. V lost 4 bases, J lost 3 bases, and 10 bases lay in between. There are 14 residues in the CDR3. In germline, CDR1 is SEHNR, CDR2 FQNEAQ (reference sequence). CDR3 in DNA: TGTGCCAGCAGCTCTAATTGGGGCTACAATGAGCAGTTCTTC. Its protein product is CASSSNWGYNEQFF.

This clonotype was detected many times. Here the CDR3 reads CASSLGQPGGNQPQHF. The CDR3 DNA follows: TGCGCCAGCAGCCTGGGACAGCCAGGAGGCAATCAGCCCCAGCATTTT. The rearrangement uses TRBV5-1 and TRBJ1-5; 7 bases agree with TRBD1. Germline CDR1 and CDR2: SGHRS and YFSETQ. CDR3 length equals 16 residues. Trimming removed 4 bases from V and 2 bases from J; junction bases left unmatched: 9.

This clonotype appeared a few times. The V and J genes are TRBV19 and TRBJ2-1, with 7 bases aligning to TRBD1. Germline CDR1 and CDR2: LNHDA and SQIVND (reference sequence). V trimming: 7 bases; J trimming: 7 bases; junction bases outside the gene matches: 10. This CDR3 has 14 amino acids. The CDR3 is CASTHRGLGNEQFF. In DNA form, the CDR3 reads TGTGCCAGTACCCACAGGGGCTTAGGGAATGAGCAGTTCTTC.

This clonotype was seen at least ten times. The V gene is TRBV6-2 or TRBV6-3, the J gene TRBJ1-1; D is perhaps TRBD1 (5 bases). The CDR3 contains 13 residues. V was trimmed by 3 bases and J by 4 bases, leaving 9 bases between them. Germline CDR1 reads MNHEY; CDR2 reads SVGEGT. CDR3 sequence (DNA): TGTGCCAGCAGTTATGAAGGGGTCACTGAAGCTTTCTTT. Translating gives CASSYEGVTEAFF.

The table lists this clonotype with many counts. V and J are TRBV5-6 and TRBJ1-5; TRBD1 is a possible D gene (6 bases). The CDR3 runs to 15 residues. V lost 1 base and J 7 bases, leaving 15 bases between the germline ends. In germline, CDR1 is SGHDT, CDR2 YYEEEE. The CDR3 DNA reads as TGTGCCAGCAGCTTGTGGGCAGGGGATAAACAGCCCCAGCATTTT. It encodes CASSLWAGDKQPQHF.

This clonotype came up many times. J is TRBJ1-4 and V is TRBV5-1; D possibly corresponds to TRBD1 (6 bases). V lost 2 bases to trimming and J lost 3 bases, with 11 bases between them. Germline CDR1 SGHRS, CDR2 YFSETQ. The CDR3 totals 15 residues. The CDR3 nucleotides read TGCGCCAGCAGCTTAGTGGGGGCGTCTAATGAAAAACTGTTTTTT. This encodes CASSLVGASNEKLFF.

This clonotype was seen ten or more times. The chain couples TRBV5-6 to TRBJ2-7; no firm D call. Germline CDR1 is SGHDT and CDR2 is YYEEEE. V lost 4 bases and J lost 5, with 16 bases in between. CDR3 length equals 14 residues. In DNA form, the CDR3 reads TGTGCCAGCAGCCTGCCCCCGCTGGGCGACGAGCAGTACGTC. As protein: CASSLPPLGDEQYV.

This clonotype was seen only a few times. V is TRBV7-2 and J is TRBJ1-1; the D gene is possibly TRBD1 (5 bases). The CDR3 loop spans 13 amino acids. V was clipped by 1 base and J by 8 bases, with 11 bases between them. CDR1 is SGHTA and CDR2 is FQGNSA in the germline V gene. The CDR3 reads CASSLDHWGEAFF. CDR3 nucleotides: TGTGCCAGCAGCTTAGATCACTGGGGCGAAGCTTTCTTT.

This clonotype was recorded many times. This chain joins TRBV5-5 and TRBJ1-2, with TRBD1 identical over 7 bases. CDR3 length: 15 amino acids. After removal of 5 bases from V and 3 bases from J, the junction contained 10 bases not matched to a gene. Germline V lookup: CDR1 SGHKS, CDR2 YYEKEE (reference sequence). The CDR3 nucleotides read TGTGCCAGCAGGATGATGGACAGGCTTTACTATGGCTACACCTTC. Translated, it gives CASRMMDRLYYGYTF.

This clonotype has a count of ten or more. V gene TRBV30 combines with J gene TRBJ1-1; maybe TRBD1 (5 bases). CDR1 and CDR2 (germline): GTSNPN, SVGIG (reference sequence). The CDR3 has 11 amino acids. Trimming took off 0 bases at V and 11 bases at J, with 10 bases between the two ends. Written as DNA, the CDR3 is TGTGCCTGGAGTGTTCAGGGATCGGCTTTCTTT. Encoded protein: CAWSVQGSAFF.

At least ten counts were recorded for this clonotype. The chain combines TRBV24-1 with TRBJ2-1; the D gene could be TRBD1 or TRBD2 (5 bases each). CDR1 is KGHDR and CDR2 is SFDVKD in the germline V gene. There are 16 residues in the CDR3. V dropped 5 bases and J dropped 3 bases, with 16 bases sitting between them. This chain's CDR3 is CATSGPGRRFYNEQFF. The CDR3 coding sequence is TGTGCCACCAGTGGACCGGGACGGCGCTTCTACAATGAGCAGTTCTTC.

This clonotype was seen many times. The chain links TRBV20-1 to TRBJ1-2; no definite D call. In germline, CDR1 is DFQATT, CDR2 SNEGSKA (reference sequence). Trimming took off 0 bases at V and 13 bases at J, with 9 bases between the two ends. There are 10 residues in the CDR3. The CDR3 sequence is CSARDAGRTF. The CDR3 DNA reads TGCAGTGCTAGAGATGCAGGACGCACCTTC.

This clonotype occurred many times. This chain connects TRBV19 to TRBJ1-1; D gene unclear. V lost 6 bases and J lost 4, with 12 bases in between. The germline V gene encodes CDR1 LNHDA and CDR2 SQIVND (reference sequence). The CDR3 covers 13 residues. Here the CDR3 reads CASSFAAGTEAFF. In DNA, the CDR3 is TGTGCCAGTAGCTTCGCGGCGGGCACTGAAGCTTTCTTT. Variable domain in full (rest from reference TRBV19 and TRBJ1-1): DGGITQSPKYLFRKEGQNVTLSCEQNLNHDAMYWYRQDPGQGLRLIYYSQIVNDFQKGDIAEGYSVSREKKESFPLTVTSAQKNPTAFYLCASSFAAGTEAFFGQGTRLTVV.

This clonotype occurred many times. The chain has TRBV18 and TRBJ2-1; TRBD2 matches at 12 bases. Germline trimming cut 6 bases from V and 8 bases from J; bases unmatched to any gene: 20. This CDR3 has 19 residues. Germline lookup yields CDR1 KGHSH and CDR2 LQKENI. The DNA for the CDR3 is TGTGCCAGCTCTCCTGTTGGCCCTGCTAGCGGGGGGGCCGTAGATGAGCAGTTCTTC. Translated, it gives CASSPVGPASGGAVDEQFF.

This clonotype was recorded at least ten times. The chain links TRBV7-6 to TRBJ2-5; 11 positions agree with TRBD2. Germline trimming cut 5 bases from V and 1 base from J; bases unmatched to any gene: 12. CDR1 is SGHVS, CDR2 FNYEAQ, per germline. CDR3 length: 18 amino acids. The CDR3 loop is CASSPGSGTSGTQETQYF. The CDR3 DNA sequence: TGTGCCAGCAGCCCAGGGTCTGGGACTAGCGGCACCCAAGAGACCCAGTACTTC.

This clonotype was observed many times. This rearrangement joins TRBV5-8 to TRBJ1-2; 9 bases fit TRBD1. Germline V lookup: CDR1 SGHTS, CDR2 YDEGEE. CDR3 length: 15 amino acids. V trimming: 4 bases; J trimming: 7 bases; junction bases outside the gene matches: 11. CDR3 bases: TGTGCCAGCAGCCGCCCCGGGACAGGGAAAAGTGGCTACACCTTC. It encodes CASSRPGTGKSGYTF.

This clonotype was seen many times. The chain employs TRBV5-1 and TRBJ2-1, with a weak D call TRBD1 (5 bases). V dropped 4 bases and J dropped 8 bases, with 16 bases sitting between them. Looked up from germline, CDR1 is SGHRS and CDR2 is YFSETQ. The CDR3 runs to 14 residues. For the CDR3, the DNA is TGCGCCAGCAGCCCCTCCCGTAGGGGCGATGAGCAGTTCTTC. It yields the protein CASSPSRRGDEQFF.

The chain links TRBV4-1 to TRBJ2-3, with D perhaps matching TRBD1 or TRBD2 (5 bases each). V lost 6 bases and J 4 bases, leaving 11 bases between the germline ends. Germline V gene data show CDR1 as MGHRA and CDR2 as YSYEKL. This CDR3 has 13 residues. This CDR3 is CASRLQGADTQYF. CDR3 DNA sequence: TGCGCCAGCAGACTCCAGGGAGCAGATACGCAGTATTTT.

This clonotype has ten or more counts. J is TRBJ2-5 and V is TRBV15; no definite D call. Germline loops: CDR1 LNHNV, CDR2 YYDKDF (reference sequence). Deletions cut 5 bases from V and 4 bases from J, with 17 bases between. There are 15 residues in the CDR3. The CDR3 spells CATSARKGLGETQYF. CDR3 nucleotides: TGTGCCACCAGCGCACGTAAGGGTTTGGGAGAGACCCAGTACTTC.

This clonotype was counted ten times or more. The CDR3 nucleotides are TGCGCCAGCAGCTTGAAGCTGGCTTCAGTTCGGGATACGCAGTATTTT. It yields the protein CASSLKLASVRDTQYF. This chain uses TRBV5-1 with TRBJ2-3, with unresolved D. This CDR3 contains 16 residues. With 1 base removed from V and 6 bases from J, the gap between germline ends came to 18 bases. CDR1 SGHRS and CDR2 YFSETQ come from the germline V gene. Together with reference TRBV5-1 and TRBJ2-3, the CDR3 gives the full variable domain: KAGVTQTPRYLIKTRGQQVTLSCSPISGHRSVSWYQQTPGQGLQFLFEYFSETQRNKGNFPGRFSGRQFSNSRSEMNVSTLELGDSALYLCASSLKLASVRDTQYFGPGTRLTVL.